This T cell receptor beta chain was recorded in a study of T cell responses to AZD1222 COVID-19 vaccine. Study conclusions and caveats: Baseline seropositivity occurred in only a handful of AZD1222 recipients. Reportedly, nearly half of unique spike TCRs recognized epitopes outside B.1.351/B.1.1.7 mutations. The donor group comprised mostly white British people and more females; the analysis possibly underestimated clonal diversity.

A word on this clone: Antigen: not known.

The V gene lost 0 bases and the J gene lost 6 bases, with 8 bases spanning the gap. Germline lookup yields CDR1 GTSNPN and CDR2 SVGIG (reference sequence). The CDR3 extends over 12 amino acids. TCRdb's copy holds only in-frame clones and misses some; the assay was immunoSEQ multiplex PCR. This table has over 100,000 clones, approximately 86% appearing once. The chain links TRBV30 to TRBJ1-2; D may be TRBD1 (6 bases). Here the sequenced sample was peripheral blood, taken on day 0 of MenACWY control vaccination. The TCR comes from an adult in good health. The CDR3 bases are TGTGCCTGGAGTGTATACAGGGATGGCTACACCTTC. Residues: CAWSVYRDGYTF.